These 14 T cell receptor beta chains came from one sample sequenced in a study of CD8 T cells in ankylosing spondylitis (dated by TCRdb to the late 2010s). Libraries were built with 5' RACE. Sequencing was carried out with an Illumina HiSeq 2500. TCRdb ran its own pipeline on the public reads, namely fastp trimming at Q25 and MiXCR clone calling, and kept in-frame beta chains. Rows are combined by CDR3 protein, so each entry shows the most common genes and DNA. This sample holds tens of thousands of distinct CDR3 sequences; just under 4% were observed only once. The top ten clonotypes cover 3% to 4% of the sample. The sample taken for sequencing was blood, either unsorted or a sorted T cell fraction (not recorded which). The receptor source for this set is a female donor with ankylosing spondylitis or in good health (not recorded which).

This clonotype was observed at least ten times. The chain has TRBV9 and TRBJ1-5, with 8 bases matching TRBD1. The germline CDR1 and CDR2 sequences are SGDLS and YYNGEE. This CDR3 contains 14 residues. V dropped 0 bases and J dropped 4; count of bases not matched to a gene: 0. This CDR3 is CASSVGTGNQPQHF. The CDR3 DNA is TGTGCCAGCAGCGTAGGGACAGGGAATCAGCCCCAGCATTTT.

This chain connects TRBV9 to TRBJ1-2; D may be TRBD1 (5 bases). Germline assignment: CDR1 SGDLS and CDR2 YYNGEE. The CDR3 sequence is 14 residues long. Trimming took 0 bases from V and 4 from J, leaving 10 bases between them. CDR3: CASSVEGRPYGYTF. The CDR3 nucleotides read TGTGCCAGCAGCGTAGAGGGACGCCCCTATGGCTACACCTTC.

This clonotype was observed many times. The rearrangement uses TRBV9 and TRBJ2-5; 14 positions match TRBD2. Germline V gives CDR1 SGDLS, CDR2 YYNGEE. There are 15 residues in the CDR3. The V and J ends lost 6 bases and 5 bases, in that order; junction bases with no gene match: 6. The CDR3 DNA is TGTGCCAGCACCCGGACTAGCGGGGGGAGGGAGACCCAGTACTTC. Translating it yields CASTRTSGGRETQYF. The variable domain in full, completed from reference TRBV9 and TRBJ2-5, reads DSGVTQTPKHLITATGQRVTLRCSPRSGDLSVYWYQQSLDQGLQFLIQYYNGEERAKGNILERFSAQQFPDLHSELNLSSLELGDSALYFCASTRTSGGRETQYFGPGTRLLVL.

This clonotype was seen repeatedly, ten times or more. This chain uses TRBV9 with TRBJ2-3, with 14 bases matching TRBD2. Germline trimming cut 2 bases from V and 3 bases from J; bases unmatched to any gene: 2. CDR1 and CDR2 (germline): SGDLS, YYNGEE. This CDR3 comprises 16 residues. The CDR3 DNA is TGTGCCAGCAGCGTGCGGACTAGCGGGGGGACAGATACGCAGTATTTT. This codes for CASSVRTSGGTDTQYF.

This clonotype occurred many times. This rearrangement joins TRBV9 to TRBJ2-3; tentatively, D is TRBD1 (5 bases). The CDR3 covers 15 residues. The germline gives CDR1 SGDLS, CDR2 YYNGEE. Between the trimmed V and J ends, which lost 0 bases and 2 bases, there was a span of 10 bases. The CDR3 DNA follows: TGTGCCAGCAGCGTAGGGACACACGCCACAGATACGCAGTATTTT. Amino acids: CASSVGTHATDTQYF.

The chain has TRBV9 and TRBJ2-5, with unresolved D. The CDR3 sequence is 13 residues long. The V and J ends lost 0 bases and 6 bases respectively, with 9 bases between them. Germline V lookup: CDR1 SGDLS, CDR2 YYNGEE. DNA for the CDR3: TGTGCCAGCAGCGTAGAGGGCAGGCAGACCCAGTACTTC. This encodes CASSVEGRQTQYF.

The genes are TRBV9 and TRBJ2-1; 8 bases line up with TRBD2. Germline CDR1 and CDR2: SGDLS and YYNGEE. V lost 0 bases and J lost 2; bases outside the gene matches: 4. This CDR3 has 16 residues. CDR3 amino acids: CASSVGAGGAYNEQFF. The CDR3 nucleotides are TGTGCCAGCAGCGTAGGTGCGGGGGGAGCCTACAATGAGCAGTTCTTC. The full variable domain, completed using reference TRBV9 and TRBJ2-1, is DSGVTQTPKHLITATGQRVTLRCSPRSGDLSVYWYQQSLDQGLQFLIQYYNGEERAKGNILERFSAQQFPDLHSELNLSSLELGDSALYFCASSVGAGGAYNEQFFGPGTRLTVL.

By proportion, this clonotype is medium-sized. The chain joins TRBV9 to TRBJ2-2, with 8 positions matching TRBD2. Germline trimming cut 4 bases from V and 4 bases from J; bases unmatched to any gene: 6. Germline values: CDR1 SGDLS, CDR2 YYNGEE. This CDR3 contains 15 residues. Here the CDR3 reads CASSNGGAATGELFF. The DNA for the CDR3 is TGTGCCAGCAGCAACGGGGGGGCCGCCACCGGGGAGCTGTTTTTT.

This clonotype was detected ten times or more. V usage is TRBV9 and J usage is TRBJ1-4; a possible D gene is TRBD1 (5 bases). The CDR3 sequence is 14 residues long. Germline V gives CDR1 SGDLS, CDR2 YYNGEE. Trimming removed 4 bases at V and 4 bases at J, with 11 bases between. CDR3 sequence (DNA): TGTGCCAGCAGCCGGGGGGATGATAATGAAAAACTGTTTTTT. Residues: CASSRGDDNEKLFF.

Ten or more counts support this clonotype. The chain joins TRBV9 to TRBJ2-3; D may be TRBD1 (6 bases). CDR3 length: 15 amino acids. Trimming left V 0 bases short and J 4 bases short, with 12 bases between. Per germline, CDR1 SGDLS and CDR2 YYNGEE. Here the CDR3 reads CASSVAQGSSDTQYF. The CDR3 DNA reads TGTGCCAGCAGCGTAGCGCAGGGGTCTTCAGATACGCAGTATTTT.

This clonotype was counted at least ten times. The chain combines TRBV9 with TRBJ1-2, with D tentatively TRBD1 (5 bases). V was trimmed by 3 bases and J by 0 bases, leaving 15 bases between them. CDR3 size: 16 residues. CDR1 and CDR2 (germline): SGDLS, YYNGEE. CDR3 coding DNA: TGTGCCAGCAGCGCTACTGGGGCGAGAGCTAACTATGGCTACACCTTC. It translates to CASSATGARANYGYTF. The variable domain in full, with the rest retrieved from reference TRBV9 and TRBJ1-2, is DSGVTQTPKHLITATGQRVTLRCSPRSGDLSVYWYQQSLDQGLQFLIQYYNGEERAKGNILERFSAQQFPDLHSELNLSSLELGDSALYFCASSATGARANYGYTFGSGTRLTVV.

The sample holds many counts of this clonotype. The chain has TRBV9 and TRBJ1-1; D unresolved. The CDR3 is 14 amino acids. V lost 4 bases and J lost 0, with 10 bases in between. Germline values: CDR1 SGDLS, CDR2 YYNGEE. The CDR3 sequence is CASSPRDVNTEAFF. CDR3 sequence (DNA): TGTGCCAGCAGCCCTCGGGATGTGAACACTGAAGCTTTCTTT.

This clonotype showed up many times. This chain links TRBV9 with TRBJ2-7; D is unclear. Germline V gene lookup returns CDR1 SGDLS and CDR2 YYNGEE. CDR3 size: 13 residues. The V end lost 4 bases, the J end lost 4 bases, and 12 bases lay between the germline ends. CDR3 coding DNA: TGTGCCAGCAGCTTAACAGAGAGGTACGAGCAGTACTTC. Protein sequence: CASSLTERYEQYF.

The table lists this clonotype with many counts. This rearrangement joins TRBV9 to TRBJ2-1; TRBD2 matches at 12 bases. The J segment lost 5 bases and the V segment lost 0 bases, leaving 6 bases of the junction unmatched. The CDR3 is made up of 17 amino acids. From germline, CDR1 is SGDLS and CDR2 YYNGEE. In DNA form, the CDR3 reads TGTGCCAGCAGCGTAGCTGGGGGACTAGCGGGTGACAATGAGCAGTTCTTC. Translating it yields CASSVAGGLAGDNEQFF. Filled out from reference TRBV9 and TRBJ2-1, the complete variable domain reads DSGVTQTPKHLITATGQRVTLRCSPRSGDLSVYWYQQSLDQGLQFLIQYYNGEERAKGNILERFSAQQFPDLHSELNLSSLELGDSALYFCASSVAGGLAGDNEQFFGPGTRLTVL.